These T cell receptor beta chains were read from a single sample in a study of shared clonotypes between healthy human individuals. Clones were sequenced by immunoSEQ multiplex PCR, and TCRdb holds only the in-frame ones, with some missing. The table has 2 million to 2.5 million clones, nearly 97% seen once. Sequencing was carried out using naive CD4+ T cells sorted from blood. Source of these receptors: a man between 18 and 29 years old in good health. Each CDR3 is given with its conserved first and last residue. The D gene is left open where the match is weak. Size is stated for part of the rows, as once, few or many counts, or as a class when the clone is expanded.

clone_size,d_call,v_call,j_call,cdr3_nt,cdr3_aa
-,TRBD2,TRBV28,TRBJ2-7,TGTGCCAGCGGCCTGAGCGGGGGTGCCTACGAGCAGTACTTC,CASGLSGGAYEQYF
-,TRBD1,TRBV9,TRBJ1-6,TGTGCCAGCAGCAGGACAGGGATGACACCCCTCCACTTT,CASSRTGMTPLHF
-,-,TRBV6-5,TRBJ2-3,TGTGCCAGCGGGAGAGGGGGAGATACGCAGTATTTT,CASGRGGDTQYF
-,-,TRBV28,TRBJ1-1,TGTGCCAGCAGCCGCGCGGAGGCGGCAGCTTTCTTT,CASSRAEAAAFF
-,-,TRBV27,TRBJ2-7,TGTGCCAGCAGTTTCACGGGGGTAATCTACGAGCAGTACTTC,CASSFTGVIYEQYF
-,TRBD2,TRBV4-3,TRBJ2-5,TGCGCCAGCAGCCAGGAGACTAGCGGGAGGGCCGGGGAGACCCAGTACTTC,CASSQETSGRAGETQYF
-,TRBD1,TRBV7-3,TRBJ1-5,TGTGCCAGCAGCGATCGAGGGACAGCGAGGGTTTTTTATCAGCCCCAGCATTTT,CASSDRGTARVFYQPQHF
-,TRBD1,TRBV19,TRBJ2-2,TGTGCCAGTAAGGGACAGGGGGACACCGGGGAGCTGTTTTTT,CASKGQGDTGELFF
-,-,TRBV20-1,TRBJ2-7,TGCAGTGCTATAGGACAGTACGAGCAGTACTTC,CSAIGQYEQYF
-,TRBD1,TRBV10-1,TRBJ2-7,TGCGCCAGCAGACCCGGGACAGGGGGCCACGAGCAGTACTTC,CASRPGTGGHEQYF
-,-,TRBV15,TRBJ1-2,TGTGCCACCAGCACCCCGGAGGGGGGCCTTAACTATGGCTACACCTTC,CATSTPEGGLNYGYTF
-,-,TRBV18,TRBJ1-6,TGTGCCAGCTCACCAGCAGATAGCTCCTATAATTCACCCCTCCACTTT,CASSPADSSYNSPLHF
-,-,TRBV30,TRBJ2-2,TGTGCCTGGAGTGTACAGGGGAACACCGGGGAGCTGTTTTTT,CAWSVQGNTGELFF
-,TRBD1,TRBV18,TRBJ1-2,TGTGCCAGCTCACACGACAGGGGAAGAGAATATGGCTACACCTTC,CASSHDRGREYGYTF
-,-,TRBV6-1,TRBJ1-2,TGTGCCAGCACCTTAGGAGGGTTTTACTATGGCTACACCTTC,CASTLGGFYYGYTF
-,-,TRBV9,TRBJ2-1,TGTGCCAGCAGCGTGGGACCAGGGAGTGAGCAGTTCTTC,CASSVGPGSEQFF
-,-,TRBV10-3,TRBJ2-1,TGTGCCATCAGTGAGGGGGGCTCCTACAATGAGCAGTTCTTC,CAISEGGSYNEQFF
-,TRBD1,TRBV28,TRBJ1-5,TGTGCCAGCAGTTCGGCCCTCGGGACAGGGTTCGGGCAGCCCCAGCATTTT,CASSSALGTGFGQPQHF
-,TRBD2,TRBV5-1,TRBJ2-1,TGCGCCAGCAGCGCGGGAGGTCAACTGGGTGAGCAGTTCTTC,CASSAGGQLGEQFF
-,-,TRBV7-2,TRBJ2-7,TGTGCCAGCAGCTCGTACACAGGATCCTACGAGCAGTACTTC,CASSSYTGSYEQYF
-,-,TRBV30,TRBJ2-1,TGTGCCTGGAGTGTCCCAGCGGTACCCTACAATGAGCAGTTCTTC,CAWSVPAVPYNEQFF
-,TRBD1,TRBV6-1,TRBJ1-1,TGTGCCAGCAGTATACAGGGGGCGGGGGAGACTGAAGCTTTCTTT,CASSIQGAGETEAFF
-,-,TRBV28,TRBJ2-5,TGTGCCAGCAGACAACCGGGACGCGCCCAAGAGACCCAGTACTTC,CASRQPGRAQETQYF
once,-,TRBV6-1,TRBJ2-5,TGTGCCAGCAGTGAAGCTCTCGGGACCCAGTACTTC,CASSEALGTQYF
-,-,TRBV6-5,TRBJ2-5,TGTGCCAGCAGTCCTCGGGTGGAAGAGACCCAGTACTTC,CASSPRVEETQYF
once,TRBD1,TRBV5-1,TRBJ1-3,TGCGCCAGCAGCTTAAGGCCTGGACAGGGGGGAAACACCATATATTTT,CASSLRPGQGGNTIYF
once,-,TRBV6-5,TRBJ1-1,TGTGCCAGCACCAAGACAGGCGGGAACACTGAAGCTTTCTTT,CASTKTGGNTEAFF
-,TRBD2,TRBV7-2,TRBJ2-7,TGTGCCAGCAGCTCCCCGGGACTAGCGACCTCCTACGAGCAGTACTTC,CASSSPGLATSYEQYF
-,TRBD1,TRBV6-6,TRBJ2-7,TGTGCCAGCAGCCTGGGACAGGGGCACGAGCAGTACTTC,CASSLGQGHEQYF
-,-,TRBV7-2,TRBJ1-3,TGTGCCAGCAGCTTAGAGGGGTCTGGAAACACCATATATTTT,CASSLEGSGNTIYF
-,TRBD1,TRBV23-1,TRBJ1-2,TGCGCCAGCAGTGCAACTCCGTGGACAGGGCTTGGCTACACCTTC,CASSATPWTGLGYTF
-,-,TRBV7-2,TRBJ2-2,TGTGCCAGCAGCTTAGAGGGGTCGGTCGGGGAGCTGTTTTTT,CASSLEGSVGELFF
-,TRBD1,TRBV6-5,TRBJ2-1,TGTGCCAGCAGTTACCGGGACAGCTACAATGAGCAGTTCTTC,CASSYRDSYNEQFF
-,TRBD1,TRBV6-6,TRBJ1-3,TGTGCCAGCAGTACGGACAGGGGCGGTCGAAACACCATATATTTT,CASSTDRGGRNTIYF
-,-,TRBV9,TRBJ2-4,TGTGCCAGCAGCGTAGCCCCGACAGAAGGGACCAAAAACATTCAGTACTTC,CASSVAPTEGTKNIQYF
-,TRBD1,TRBV10-2,TRBJ2-7,TGCGCCAGCAGACCAGGGACAGTCATCTCCTACGAGCAGTACTTC,CASRPGTVISYEQYF
-,TRBD1,TRBV29-1,TRBJ1-1,TGCAGCGTTTCAGGGGGCCGAACTGAAGCTTTCTTT,CSVSGGRTEAFF
-,-,TRBV6-5,TRBJ1-2,TGTGCTCAGAAGGGAGAAAGTTACTATGGCTACACCTTC,CAQKGESYYGYTF
-,-,TRBV6-6,TRBJ2-7,TGTGCCAGCAGCCCCCAGGACTTCGAGCAGTACTTC,CASSPQDFEQYF
-,TRBD2,TRBV5-1,TRBJ2-7,TGCGCCAGCAGCCCACTAGCGGGGGAGGACGAGCAGTACTTC,CASSPLAGEDEQYF
-,-,TRBV6-6,TRBJ1-5,TGTGCCAGCACTCCCACAGGGATCTATAGCAATCAGCCCCAGCATTTT,CASTPTGIYSNQPQHF
-,-,TRBV11-1,TRBJ1-1,TGTGCCAGCAGCTCTCGGTTTGGGGGGGCTTACACTGAAGCTTTCTTT,CASSSRFGGAYTEAFF
-,TRBD1,TRBV5-4,TRBJ2-7,TGTGCCAGCAGCACCCGGGACAGGTCCGAGATTGGCGAGCAGTACTTC,CASSTRDRSEIGEQYF
-,-,TRBV5-4,TRBJ1-3,TGTGCCAGCAGCTTGGATCCCGCAGGGGTTGGAAACACCATATATTTT,CASSLDPAGVGNTIYF
-,-,TRBV10-3,TRBJ2-2,TGTGCCGCGGGCTCAGCAGAGAACACCGGGGAGCTGTTTTTT,CAAGSAENTGELFF
-,TRBD2,TRBV11-2,TRBJ2-1,TGTGTCAGCAGCTCCTTAACGACTAGCGGACTCTTCTACAATGAGCAGTTCTTC,CVSSSLTTSGLFYNEQFF